A single T cell receptor (beta chain) is shown here with its context. Its specificity is not known. Researchers ran the PCR with 60 Vbeta and 13 Jbeta primers. Sequenced by immunoSEQ multiplex PCR; TCRdb stores in-frame clones only, minus some. This repertoire shows about 140,000 clones, 73% found once; its top ten account for 13% to 15%. This sample was included in a study of cytomegalovirus exposure and HLA in healthy donors. The CDR3 runs to 19 residues. Findings and limits, study-wide: Information on immune exposure was restricted to one variable (CMV serostatus). Analysis was performed later, and it showed HLA-associated TCR beta chains to be more clonally expanded than equally common others. The likely explanation for a cluster of highly shared sequence variants was sequencing artifact.

The rearrangement joins TRBV21-1 to TRBJ2-3; TRBD1, the table's D call, lacks a check against the DNA. TRBV21-1 is termed a pseudogene. This clonotype was sampled from a human donor in good health. The sequenced sample consisted of PBMCs. The DNA of the CDR3 is TGTGCCAGCAGCCTTACACGCCCGGGGGGACAGGGGAACACAGATACGCAGTATTTT. It specifies CASSLTRPGGQGNTDTQYF.